The 21 T cell receptor beta chains below all came from one sample that was sequenced in a study. TCRdb fed the RT-PCR reads into MiXCR, producing one record per CDR3 protein. This sample yields more than 600,000 distinct CDR3 sequences, of which more than 13% are seen a single time; 3.6% belongs to the top ten. Material: memory CD4+ T cells from blood. Every receptor here comes from a female donor in good health, serving as a healthy control.

This clonotype showed up just a few times. This chain joins TRBV20-1 and TRBJ1-3; D gene ambiguous. The length of the CDR3 is 14 residues. The V gene lost 2 bases and the J gene lost 0 bases, with 8 bases spanning the gap. In germline, CDR1 is DFQATT, CDR2 SNEGSKA (reference sequence). CDR3 in amino acids: CSARPLNSGNTIYF. The CDR3 nucleotides read TGCAGTGCTAGACCCCTGAACTCTGGAAACACCATATATTTT.

This clonotype was seen many times. This chain links TRBV12-3 or TRBV12-4 with TRBJ1-1; TRBD1 agrees at 7 bases. The V and J ends lost 6 bases and 0 bases, in that order; junction bases with no gene match: 10. CDR3 length: 16 amino acids. The CDR3 DNA reads TGTGCCAGCAGCTCCTGGGACAGCACCGTGAACACTGAAGCTTTCTTT. It encodes CASSSWDSTVNTEAFF.

The sample holds many counts of this clonotype. The V and J genes are TRBV10-3 and TRBJ1-1; a weak D match, TRBD1 (6 bases). CDR3 size: 14 residues. Trimming took off 11 bases at V and 0 bases at J, with 16 bases between the two ends. CDR1 is ENHRY and CDR2 is SYGVKD in the germline V gene. The CDR3 reads CAAQDRLMNTEAFF. The CDR3 nucleotides are TGTGCCGCACAGGACAGACTCATGAACACTGAAGCTTTCTTT.

This clonotype has a handful of counts. The chain employs TRBV20-1 and TRBJ1-1; D is possibly TRBD1 (6 bases). This CDR3 has 13 amino acids. Germline lookup yields CDR1 DFQATT and CDR2 SNEGSKA (reference sequence). V gave up 3 bases and J gave up 6 bases, with 14 bases separating them. This CDR3 reads CSASPLDRPEAFF. The DNA of the CDR3 is TGCAGTGCTAGCCCTTTAGACAGGCCTGAAGCTTTCTTT.

The chain recombines TRBV19 with TRBJ1-1; weak D call: TRBD1 (5 bases). CDR1 and CDR2 (germline): LNHDA, SQIVND (reference sequence). The CDR3 consists of 15 residues. V gave up 3 bases and J gave up 0 bases, with 11 bases separating them. The CDR3 DNA follows: TGTGCCAGTAGTATTTCAGGGCCAGTGAACACTGAAGCTTTCTTT. This encodes CASSISGPVNTEAFF.

This clonotype came up a few times. The chain joins TRBV7-2 to TRBJ2-1; D is unresolved. This CDR3 has 13 amino acids. CDR1 is SGHTA, CDR2 FQGNSA, per germline. Trimming removed 5 bases from V and 10 bases from J, with 15 bases in between. This CDR3 reads CASSTQDNTEQFF. The DNA of the CDR3 is TGTGCCAGCAGCACCCAAGACAACACCGAGCAGTTCTTC. The whole variable domain, filled in from reference TRBV7-2 and TRBJ2-1, reads GAGVSQSPSNKVTEKGKDVELRCDPISGHTALYWYRQSLGQGLEFLIYFQGNSAPDKSGLPSDRFSAERTGGSVSTLTIQRTQQEDSAVYLCASSTQDNTEQFFGPGTRLTVL.

This clonotype was seen more than once but under ten times. The chain uses TRBV6-6 and TRBJ2-1; D unclear. Trimming removed 7 bases from V and 2 bases from J, with 15 bases in between. The CDR3 runs to 15 residues. Germline V gene lookup returns CDR1 MNHNY and CDR2 SVGAGI (reference sequence). CDR3 nucleotides: TGTGCCAGCACCTTGACCCCGGAGACCTACAATGAGCAGTTCTTC. This encodes CASTLTPETYNEQFF.

The chain links TRBV6-1 to TRBJ2-1; a possible D gene is TRBD2 (6 bases). The CDR3 contains 14 residues. Trimming pared 4 bases from V and 6 bases from J, leaving 13 bases between. Germline V gene sequence: CDR1 MNHNS, CDR2 SASEGT. The CDR3 protein is CASSVFSSVNEQFF. As DNA, the CDR3 is TGTGCCAGCAGTGTATTTTCTAGCGTCAATGAGCAGTTCTTC.

This clonotype was detected ten times or more. This chain joins TRBV3-1 and TRBJ2-7; D is tentatively TRBD1 or TRBD2 (5 bases each). V lost 5 bases, J lost 9 bases, and 11 bases lay in between. Germline CDR1 and CDR2: LGHDT and YNNKEL (reference sequence). The length of the CDR3 is 11 residues. The CDR3 region has the DNA TGTGCCAGCAGCGACGGTGGGGGGCAGTACTTC. Its translation is CASSDGGGQYF.

This clonotype was picked up a small number of times. The V gene is TRBV7-3, the J gene TRBJ1-4; a possible D gene is TRBD1 (5 bases). The V end lost 3 bases, the J end lost 7 bases, and 15 bases lay between the germline ends. Germline CDR1 is SGHTA and CDR2 is FQGTGA. This CDR3 is built from 15 residues. The CDR3 DNA is TGTGCCAGCAGCTTCGGAGGGGCCAAGATTGAAAAACTGTTTTTT. Translated, it gives CASSFGGAKIEKLFF.

V is TRBV30 and J is TRBJ2-1, with 8 nucleotides matching TRBD2. V lost 5 bases and J lost 0; bases outside the gene matches: 6. CDR1 is GTSNPN, CDR2 SVGIG, per germline (reference sequence). The CDR3 spans 15 residues. The CDR3 sequence is CAWGQLAVSYNEQFF. CDR3 DNA sequence: TGTGCCTGGGGCCAACTAGCGGTCTCCTACAATGAGCAGTTCTTC.

The rearrangement uses TRBV28 and TRBJ2-7; D might be TRBD1 or TRBD2, each matching 5 bases. The CDR3 is 13 residues long. From germline, CDR1 is MDHEN and CDR2 SYDVKM. The ends were cut back, 2 bases at V and 11 bases at J, with 16 bases in the middle. In nucleotides, the CDR3 is TGTGCCAGCAGTTTAGGGGGTCCCGGGACGGAGTACTTC. This sequence encodes CASSLGGPGTEYF.

The chain recombines TRBV12-3 or TRBV12-4 with TRBJ2-4; 7 nucleotides line up with TRBD1. The CDR3 is 15 residues long. Germline trimming cut 5 bases from V and 7 bases from J; bases unmatched to any gene: 11. In DNA, the CDR3 is TGTGCCAGCAGTCCCCCGGGACAGCTAAGTAACATTCAGTACTTC. Amino acids: CASSPPGQLSNIQYF.

The chain carries TRBV7-2 and TRBJ2-7; D remains unclear. V lost 5 bases and J 0 bases, leaving 14 bases between the germline ends. Germline V gene data show CDR1 as SGHTA and CDR2 as FQGNSA. CDR3 length: 15 residues. CDR3 in DNA: TGTGCCAGCAGCCCCGCGTCGACCAGCTCCTACGAGCAGTACTTC. Amino acid sequence: CASSPASTSSYEQYF.

The chain employs TRBV10-3 and TRBJ2-2, with 10 bases that match TRBD2. In germline, CDR1 is ENHRY, CDR2 SYGVKD. The trim removed 9 bases at V and 4 bases at J, leaving 8 bases unmatched. The CDR3 length is 15 residues. CDR3 in DNA: TGTGCCATTGGGAGCGGGAGGGTCGGCACCGGGGAGCTGTTTTTT. This encodes CAIGSGRVGTGELFF.

The genes are TRBV20-1 and TRBJ2-1; TRBD1 matches 9 bases. Germline V gene lookup returns CDR1 DFQATT and CDR2 SNEGSKA (reference sequence). Trimming cost V 2 bases and J 14 bases; bases outside gene matches: 13. The CDR3 consists of 14 residues. The CDR3 sequence is CSARPGQGTRIEFF. The CDR3 nucleotides are TGCAGTGCTAGACCGGGACAGGGAACGAGGATAGAGTTCTTC.

In this sample, this clonotype turned up many times. The rearrangement uses TRBV9 and TRBJ1-2; D uncertain. The germline CDR1 and CDR2 sequences are SGDLS and YYNGEE. The CDR3 has 14 amino acids. Between the trimmed V and J ends, which lost 4 bases and 3 bases, there was a span of 13 bases. The CDR3 sequence: CASSPLDVYYGYTF. The CDR3, as DNA: TGTGCCAGCAGCCCATTGGACGTTTACTATGGCTACACCTTC.

The gene calls are TRBV19 and TRBJ2-1; D tentatively fits TRBD1 or TRBD2 (5 bases each). Germline V lookup: CDR1 LNHDA, CDR2 SQIVND (reference sequence). The CDR3 contains 15 residues. Trimming removed 1 base at V and 5 bases at J, with 12 bases between. CDR3 nucleotides: TGTGCCAGTAGTATAGCGGGGCGTGGGAACAATGAGCAGTTCTTC. Translating it yields CASSIAGRGNNEQFF.

This clonotype has more than one count but fewer than ten. The genes are TRBV18 and TRBJ2-1; no clear D. This CDR3 has 15 amino acids. Germline V gene data show CDR1 as KGHSH and CDR2 as LQKENI. The V end was cut by 0 bases, the J end by 2 bases, with 8 bases between. CDR3 sequence reads: CASSPPARTYNEQFF. The CDR3, as DNA: TGTGCCAGCTCACCACCGGCGAGGACCTACAATGAGCAGTTCTTC.

This clonotype occurred a few times. The chain has TRBV7-2 and TRBJ1-2, with a possible D match to TRBD1 (6 bases). Trimming took 2 bases from V and 6 from J, leaving 19 bases between them. The CDR3 is 16 residues long. Germline-derived CDR1 and CDR2 are SGHTA and FQGNSA. CDR3 loop: CASSLRRDTGSHGYTF. The DNA of the CDR3 is TGTGCCAGCAGCTTACGACGGGACACCGGGTCCCATGGCTACACCTTC.

The CDR3 loop is CASSANGGGYTF. The CDR3 nucleotides read TGTGCCAGCAGTGCGAACGGAGGGGGCTACACCTTC. The rearrangement links TRBV27 to TRBJ1-2; D is unclear. The germline gives CDR1 MNHEY, CDR2 SMNVEV (reference sequence). V was pared by 5 bases and J by 8 bases, with 12 bases between. The CDR3 spans 12 residues.